This T cell receptor (beta chain) came from a study of cytomegalovirus exposure and HLA in healthy donors. General study points: In a later analysis, HLA-associated TCR beta chains were more clonally expanded than equally common others.

CDR3 length equals 16 residues. Trimming at V came to 1 base and at J to 4 bases, leaving 8 bases not matched to a gene. Germline assignment: CDR1 LGHNA and CDR2 YSLEER. The PCR employed 60 Vbeta primers together with 13 Jbeta primers. The data were produced by immunoSEQ multiplex PCR, yet TCRdb's version contains in-frame clones alone and is incomplete. Of a few hundred thousand clones detected, roughly 80% appear once; the ten largest clones hold around 2.8%. As concerns this clone: What it binds is not known.

Sequencing was performed on PBMCs. V usage is TRBV4-3 and J usage is TRBJ1-2; 8 bases line up with TRBD1. The TCR sequence derives from a man aged 25-45 years in good health and CMV-seronegative. CDR3 in DNA: TGCGCCAGCAGCCAAGTTGCGACAGGGGATTCCTATGGCTACACCTTC. It yields the protein CASSQVATGDSYGYTF.